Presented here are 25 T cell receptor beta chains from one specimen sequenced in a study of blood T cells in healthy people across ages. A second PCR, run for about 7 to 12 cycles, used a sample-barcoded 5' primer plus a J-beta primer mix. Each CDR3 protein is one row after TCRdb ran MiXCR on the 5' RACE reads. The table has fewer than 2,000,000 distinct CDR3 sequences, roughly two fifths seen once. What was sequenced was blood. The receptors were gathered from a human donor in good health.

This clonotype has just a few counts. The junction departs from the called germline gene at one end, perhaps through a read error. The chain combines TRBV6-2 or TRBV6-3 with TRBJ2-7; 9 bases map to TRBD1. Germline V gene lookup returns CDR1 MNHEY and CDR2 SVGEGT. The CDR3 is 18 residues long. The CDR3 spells CASSYSGTGSIGYHEQYF. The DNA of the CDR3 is TGCGCCAGCAGTTACTCTGGGACAGGGAGCATCGGCTATCACGAGCAGTACTTC.

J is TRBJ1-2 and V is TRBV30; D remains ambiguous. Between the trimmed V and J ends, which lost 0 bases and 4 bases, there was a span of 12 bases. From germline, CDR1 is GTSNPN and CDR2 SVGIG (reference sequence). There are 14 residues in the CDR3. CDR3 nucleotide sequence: TGTGCCTGGAGTGTAATTGGGGTTGGCTATGGCTACACCTTC. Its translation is CAWSVIGVGYGYTF.

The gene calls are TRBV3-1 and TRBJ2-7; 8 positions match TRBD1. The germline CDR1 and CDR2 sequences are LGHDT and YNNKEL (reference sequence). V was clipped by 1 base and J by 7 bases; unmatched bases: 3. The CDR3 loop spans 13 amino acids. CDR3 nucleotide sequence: TGTGCCAGCAGCCAAGTCGACAGGGGAGAGCAGTACTTC. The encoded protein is CASSQVDRGEQYF.

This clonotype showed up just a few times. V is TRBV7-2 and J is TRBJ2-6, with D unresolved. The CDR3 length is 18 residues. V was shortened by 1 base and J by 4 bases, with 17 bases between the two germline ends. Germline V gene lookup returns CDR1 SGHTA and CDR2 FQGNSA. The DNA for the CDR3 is TGTGCCAGCAGCTTAGAGGTTTTTGGGTGGGAAGGGGCCAACGTCCTGACTTTC. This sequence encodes CASSLEVFGWEGANVLTF.

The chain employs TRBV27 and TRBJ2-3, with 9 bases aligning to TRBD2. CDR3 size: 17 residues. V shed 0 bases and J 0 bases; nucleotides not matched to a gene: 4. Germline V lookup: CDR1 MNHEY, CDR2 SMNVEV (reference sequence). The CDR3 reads CASSLSKRGVSTDTQYF. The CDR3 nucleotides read TGTGCCAGCAGTTTATCGAAGCGGGGGGTTAGCACAGATACGCAGTATTTT.

The CDR3, as DNA: TGTGCCAGCAGTTACTCAACCGCGGGACCCCGTAACAATGAGCAGTTCTTC. Protein: CASSYSTAGPRNNEQFF. V usage is TRBV6-6 and J usage is TRBJ2-1; D possibly corresponds to TRBD2 (6 bases). Per the germline V gene, CDR1 is MNHNY and CDR2 is SVGAGI (reference sequence). Deletions cut 0 bases from V and 5 bases from J, with 17 bases between. This CDR3 is 17 amino acids long.

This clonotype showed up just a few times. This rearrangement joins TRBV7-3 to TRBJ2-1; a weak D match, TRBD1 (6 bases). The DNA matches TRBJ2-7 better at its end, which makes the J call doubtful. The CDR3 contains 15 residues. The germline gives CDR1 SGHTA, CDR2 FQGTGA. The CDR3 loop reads CASSHGQSAYNEQYF. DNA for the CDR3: TGTGCCAGCAGCCACGGACAGAGCGCCTACAATGAGCAGTACTTC.

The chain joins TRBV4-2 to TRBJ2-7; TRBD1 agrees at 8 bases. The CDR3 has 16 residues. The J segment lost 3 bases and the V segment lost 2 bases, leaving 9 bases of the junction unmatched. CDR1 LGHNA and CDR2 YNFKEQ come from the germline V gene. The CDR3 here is CASSQHGLDRGYEQYF. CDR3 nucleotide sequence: TGTGCCAGCAGCCAACACGGGCTAGACAGGGGCTACGAGCAGTACTTC.

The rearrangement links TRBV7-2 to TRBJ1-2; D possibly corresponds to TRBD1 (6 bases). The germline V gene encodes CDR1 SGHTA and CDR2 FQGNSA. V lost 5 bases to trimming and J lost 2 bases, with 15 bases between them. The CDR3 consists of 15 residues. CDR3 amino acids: CASSQSGAPNYGYTF. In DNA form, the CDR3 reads TGTGCCAGCAGCCAGTCAGGGGCCCCCAACTATGGCTACACCTTC.

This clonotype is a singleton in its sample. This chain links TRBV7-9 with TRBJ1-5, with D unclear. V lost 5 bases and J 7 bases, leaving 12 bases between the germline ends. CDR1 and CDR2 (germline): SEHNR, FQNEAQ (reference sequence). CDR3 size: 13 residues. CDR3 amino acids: CASSLEQFQPQHF. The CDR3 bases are TGTGCCAGCAGCCTGGAACAATTCCAGCCCCAGCATTTT.

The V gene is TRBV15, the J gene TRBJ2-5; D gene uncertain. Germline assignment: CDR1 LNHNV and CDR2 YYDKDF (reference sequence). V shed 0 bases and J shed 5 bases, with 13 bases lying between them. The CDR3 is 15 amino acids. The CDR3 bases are TGTGCCACCAGCAGAGATCTTAACAGCCATGAGACCCAGTACTTC. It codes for CATSRDLNSHETQYF.

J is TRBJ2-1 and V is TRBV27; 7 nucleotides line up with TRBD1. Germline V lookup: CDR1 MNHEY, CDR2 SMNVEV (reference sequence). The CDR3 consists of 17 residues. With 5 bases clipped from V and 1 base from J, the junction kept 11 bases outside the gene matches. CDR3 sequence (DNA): TGTGCCAGCAGTCCGCCACAGGGGATGGGGTCCTACAATGAGCAGTTCTTC. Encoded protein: CASSPPQGMGSYNEQFF.

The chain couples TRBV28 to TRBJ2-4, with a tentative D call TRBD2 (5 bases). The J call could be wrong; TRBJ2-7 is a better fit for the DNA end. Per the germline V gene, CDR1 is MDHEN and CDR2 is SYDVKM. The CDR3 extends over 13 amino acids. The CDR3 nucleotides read TGTGCCAGCAGTTCCCCTTCGGACTTCGAGCAGTACTTC. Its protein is CASSSPSDFEQYF.

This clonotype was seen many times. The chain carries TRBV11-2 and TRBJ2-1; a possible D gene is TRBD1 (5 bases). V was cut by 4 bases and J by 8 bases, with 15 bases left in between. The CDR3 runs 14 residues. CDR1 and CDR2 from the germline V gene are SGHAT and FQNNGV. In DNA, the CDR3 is TGTGCCAGCAGCTCACCAAAGAAGGGGCATGAGCAGTTCTTC. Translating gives CASSSPKKGHEQFF.

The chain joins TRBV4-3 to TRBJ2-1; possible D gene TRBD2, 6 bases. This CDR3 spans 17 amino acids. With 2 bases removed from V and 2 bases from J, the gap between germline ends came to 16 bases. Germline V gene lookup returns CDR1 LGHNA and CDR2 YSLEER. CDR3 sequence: CASSQRRDATTYNEQFF. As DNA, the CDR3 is TGCGCCAGCAGCCAAAGGAGGGATGCTACTACCTACAATGAGCAGTTCTTC.

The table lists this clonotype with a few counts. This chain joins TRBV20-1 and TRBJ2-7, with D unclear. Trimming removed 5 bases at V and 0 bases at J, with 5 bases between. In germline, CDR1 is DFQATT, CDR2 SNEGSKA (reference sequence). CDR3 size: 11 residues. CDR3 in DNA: TGCAGTGCTCTGACCTCCTACGAGCAGTACTTC. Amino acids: CSALTSYEQYF.

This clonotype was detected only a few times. The CDR3 bases are TGTGCCAGCAGTGAAGCTCACCCTGCTTATAATTCACCCCTCCACTTT. Protein product: CASSEAHPAYNSPLHF. This chain uses TRBV2 with TRBJ1-6, with no clear D. Germline CDR1 is SNHLY and CDR2 is FYNNEI. V was shortened by 0 bases and J by 4 bases, with 10 bases between the two germline ends. The CDR3 runs to 16 residues. The full variable domain, in which reference TRBV2 and TRBJ1-6 provide the parts outside the CDR3, is EPEVTQTPSHQVTQMGQEVILRCVPISNHLYFYWYRQILGQKVEFLVSFYNNEISEKSEIFDDQFSVERPDGSNFTLKIRSTKLEDSAMYFCASSEAHPAYNSPLHFGNGTRLTVT.

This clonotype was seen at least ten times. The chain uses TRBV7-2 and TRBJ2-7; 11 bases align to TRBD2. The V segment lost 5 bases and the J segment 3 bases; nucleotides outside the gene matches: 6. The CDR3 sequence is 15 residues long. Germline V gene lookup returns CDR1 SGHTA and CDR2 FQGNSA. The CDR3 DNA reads TGTGCCAGCAGCCTCGGACTAGCGGGCGACTACGAGCAGTACTTC. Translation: CASSLGLAGDYEQYF.

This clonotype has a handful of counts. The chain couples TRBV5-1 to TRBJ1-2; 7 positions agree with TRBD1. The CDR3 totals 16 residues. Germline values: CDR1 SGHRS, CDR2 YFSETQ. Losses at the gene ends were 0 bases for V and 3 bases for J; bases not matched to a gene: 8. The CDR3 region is CASSLAYRGQDYGYTF. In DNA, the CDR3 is TGCGCCAGCAGCTTGGCCTACAGGGGTCAGGACTATGGCTACACCTTC.

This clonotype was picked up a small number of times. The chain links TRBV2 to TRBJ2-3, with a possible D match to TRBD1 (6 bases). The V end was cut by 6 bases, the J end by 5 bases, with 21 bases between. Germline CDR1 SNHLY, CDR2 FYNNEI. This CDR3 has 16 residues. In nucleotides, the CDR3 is TGTGCCAGCAGCGCTTGGGGCAGCCTAGGGGGAGATACGCAGTATTTT. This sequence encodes CASSAWGSLGGDTQYF.

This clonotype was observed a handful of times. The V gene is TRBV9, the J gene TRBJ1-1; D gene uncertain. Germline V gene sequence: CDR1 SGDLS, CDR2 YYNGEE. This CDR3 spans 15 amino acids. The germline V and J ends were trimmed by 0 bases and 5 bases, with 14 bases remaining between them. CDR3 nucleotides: TGTGCCAGCAGCGTAGATCTCCGCGGAGATACTGAAGCTTTCTTT. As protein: CASSVDLRGDTEAFF.

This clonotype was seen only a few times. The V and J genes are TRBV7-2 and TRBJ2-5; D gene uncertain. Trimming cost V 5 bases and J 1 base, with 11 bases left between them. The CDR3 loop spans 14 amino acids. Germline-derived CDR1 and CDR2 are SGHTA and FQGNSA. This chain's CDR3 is CASSGGLTQETQYF. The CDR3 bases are TGTGCCAGCAGCGGTGGTCTTACCCAAGAGACCCAGTACTTC.

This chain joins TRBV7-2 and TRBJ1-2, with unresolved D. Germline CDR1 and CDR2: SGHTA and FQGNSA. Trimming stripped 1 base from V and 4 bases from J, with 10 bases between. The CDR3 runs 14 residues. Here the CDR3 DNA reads TGTGCCAGCAGCTTAGTGTGGGAACCCTATGGCTACACCTTC. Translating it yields CASSLVWEPYGYTF.

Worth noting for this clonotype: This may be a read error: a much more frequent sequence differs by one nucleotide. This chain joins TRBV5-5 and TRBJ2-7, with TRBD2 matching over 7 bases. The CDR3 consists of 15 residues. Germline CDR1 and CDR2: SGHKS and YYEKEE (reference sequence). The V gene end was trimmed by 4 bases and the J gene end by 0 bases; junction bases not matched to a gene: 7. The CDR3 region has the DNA TGTGCCAGCAGCCCCGGGACTAACGGCTCCTACGAGCAGTACTTC. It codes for CASSPGTNGSYEQYF.

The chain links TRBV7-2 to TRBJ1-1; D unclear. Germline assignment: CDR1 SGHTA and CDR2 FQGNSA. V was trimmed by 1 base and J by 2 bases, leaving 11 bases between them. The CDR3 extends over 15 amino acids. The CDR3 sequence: CASSLDFTINTEAFF. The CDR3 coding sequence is TGTGCCAGCAGCTTAGATTTCACCATAAACACTGAAGCTTTCTTT.